Listed below are T cell receptor beta chains from one sample, sequenced in a study of cytomegalovirus exposure and HLA in healthy donors. Assay used: immunoSEQ multiplex PCR; TCRdb lists only in-frame clones, some missing. The sample lists around 170,000 clones, more than 65% occurring once. Specimen: PBMCs. The receptors originated from a man aged 50-59 years in good health and CMV-seropositive. Both conserved end residues are trimmed from each CDR3. Fields, in order: V gene, J gene, CDR3 protein.

TRBV6-5	TRBJ1-5	ASSYSPGQPQH
TRBV30	TRBJ2-7	AWSGRYEQY
TRBV27	TRBJ1-1	ASSLAGKHTEAF
TRBV7-2	TRBJ1-4	ASRSLEAREKLF
TRBV14	TRBJ2-3	ASSRHSTSGSTDTQY
TRBV20-1	TRBJ2-7	SARDIYEQY
TRBV29-1	TRBJ2-7	SVQEEAYEQY
TRBV9	TRBJ1-4	ASSVGDRAYEKLF
TRBV28	TRBJ2-2	ASSLGGHTGELF
TRBV6-5	TRBJ1-2	ASSRTFPSDYGYT
TRBV7-3	TRBJ2-3	ASSERGVPGDTQY
TRBV5-1	TRBJ2-1	ASSVPGTGNEQF
TRBV6-5	TRBJ2-2	ASSYSSGTGELF
TRBV7-8	TRBJ2-6	ASSGGTPSGANVLT
TRBV11-1	TRBJ2-1	ASSYDRGDYNEQF